This entry lists 28 T cell receptor beta chains sequenced from one sample in a study of CD8 T cells in Susac syndrome. An amount of RNA that ranged from roughly 0.45 to 1 ug was reverse transcribed with random hexamers. TCRdb re-called the immunoSEQ multiplex PCR reads with MiXCR, one entry per CDR3 protein. The sample lists about 120,000 distinct CDR3 sequences; around 94% were seen once. Source material: CD4+ T cells from PBMCs. These receptors came from a human donor in good health.

This clonotype was seen just once. The chain is built from TRBV19 and TRBJ2-7; 8 bases are a match to TRBD2. V shed 3 bases and J 6 bases; nucleotides not matched to a gene: 10. Per germline, CDR1 LNHDA and CDR2 SQIVND (reference sequence). This CDR3 spans 15 amino acids. The CDR3 coding sequence is TGTGCCAGTAGTATGCGGGGGGCAAAGATCGTCGAGCAGTACTTC. It is translated as CASSMRGAKIVEQYF.

The chain joins TRBV19 to TRBJ2-5; 9 bases are shared with TRBD2. The CDR3 length is 18 residues. The trim removed 4 bases at V and 4 bases at J, leaving 16 bases unmatched. Germline V gives CDR1 LNHDA, CDR2 SQIVND (reference sequence). CDR3 nucleotides: TGTGCCAGTAGTACCGTGTCGGGCGGGAGGGCCGGTTCAGAGACCCAGTACTTC. Protein: CASSTVSGGRAGSETQYF.

The chain uses TRBV3-1 and TRBJ2-6; 7 bases align to TRBD1. V shed 3 bases and J 0 bases; nucleotides not matched to a gene: 5. The length of the CDR3 is 17 residues. The germline V gene encodes CDR1 LGHDT and CDR2 YNNKEL (reference sequence). CDR3 sequence (DNA): TGTGCCAGCAGCCACAGGGGGTCCTACTCTGGGGCCAACGTCCTGACTTTC. Its protein is CASSHRGSYSGANVLTF.

The J gene is TRBJ1-1, the V gene TRBV19, with 9 bases that match TRBD1. CDR1 and CDR2 (germline): LNHDA, SQIVND (reference sequence). V trimming: 11 bases; J trimming: 3 bases; junction bases outside the gene matches: 10. CDR3 length: 14 amino acids. The CDR3 sequence: CAVRETGGDTEAFF. CDR3 DNA: TGTGCCGTGAGAGAGACAGGGGGGGACACTGAAGCTTTCTTT.

This clonotype was seen a handful of times. The genes are TRBV6-1 and TRBJ2-5, with 8 bases matching TRBD2. The CDR3 is made up of 13 amino acids. Germline trimming cut 6 bases from V and 6 bases from J; bases unmatched to any gene: 6. CDR1 MNHNS and CDR2 SASEGT come from the germline V gene. This CDR3 reads CASSLSGSQTQYF. CDR3 nucleotides: TGTGCCAGCAGCCTCAGCGGGAGCCAGACCCAGTACTTC.

V is TRBV29-1 and J is TRBJ2-7; a possible D gene is TRBD1 (5 bases). The CDR3 contains 13 residues. Deletions cut 5 bases from V and 3 bases from J, with 14 bases between. The V gene's germline CDR1 is SQVTM and CDR2 ANQGSEA. CDR3: CSVRGHPGYEQYF. The CDR3 DNA is TGCAGCGTTCGTGGACATCCGGGCTACGAGCAGTACTTC.

The rearrangement links TRBV29-1 to TRBJ1-1, with no clear D. This CDR3 spans 13 amino acids. V dropped 6 bases and J dropped 5 bases, with 16 bases sitting between them. Germline V CDR1 and CDR2: SQVTM, ANQGSEA. Here the CDR3 DNA reads TGCAGCGTGGATAGGACCCTTGGGACTGAAGCTTTCTTT. It codes for CSVDRTLGTEAFF.

The rearrangement links TRBV6-2 or TRBV6-3 to TRBJ2-7, with D possibly matching TRBD2 (6 bases). Trimming pared 5 bases from V and 6 bases from J, leaving 17 bases between. There are 14 residues in the CDR3. The germline gives CDR1 MNHEY, CDR2 SVGEGT. CDR3 nucleotides: TGTGCCAGCAGTAACGGGAGAGTCGTAACCGAGCAGTACTTC. This sequence encodes CASSNGRVVTEQYF.

The chain recombines TRBV5-1 with TRBJ1-1; D is uncertain. Trimming shortened V by 4 bases and J by 4 bases, and 11 bases separated the two germline ends. From germline, CDR1 is SGHRS and CDR2 YFSETQ. This CDR3 spans 13 amino acids. CDR3 in amino acids: CASSSEEGTEAFF. CDR3 nucleotides: TGCGCCAGCAGCAGCGAGGAGGGCACTGAAGCTTTCTTT.

The sample holds one count of this clonotype. This chain links TRBV3-1 with TRBJ1-2; perhaps TRBD1 as D (5 bases). This CDR3 region has 14 residues. The V gene lost 1 base and the J gene lost 3 bases, with 9 bases spanning the gap. Germline V gives CDR1 LGHDT, CDR2 YNNKEL (reference sequence). Written as DNA, the CDR3 is TGTGCCAGCAGCCAAGCAGGGATTTACTATGGCTACACCTTC. The encoded protein is CASSQAGIYYGYTF.

CDR3 bases: TGTGCCAGCTCACCCACGGGGTTCAACACTGAAGCTTTCTTT. This encodes CASSPTGFNTEAFF. The rearrangement links TRBV18 to TRBJ1-1, with D unclear. This CDR3 is built from 14 residues. V lost 3 bases and J lost 2, with 10 bases in between. Germline V lookup: CDR1 KGHSH, CDR2 LQKENI.

The J gene is TRBJ1-2, the V gene TRBV12-3 or TRBV12-4; no clear D. This CDR3 is built from 12 residues. Trimming left V 7 bases short and J 4 bases short, with 10 bases between. The CDR3 DNA reads as TGTGCCAGCACCCTCGGAGGCTATGGCTACACCTTC. Translated, it gives CASTLGGYGYTF.

The J gene is TRBJ1-2, the V gene TRBV5-1; TRBD1 matches at 8 bases. The CDR3 is 17 amino acids. Germline trimming cut 1 base from V and 7 bases from J; bases unmatched to any gene: 15. The germline gives CDR1 SGHRS, CDR2 YFSETQ. As DNA, the CDR3 is TGCGCCAGCAGCTTGTTTATGGTCCCTGGGACAGGCAGTGGCTACACCTTC. The encoded protein is CASSLFMVPGTGSGYTF.

The rearrangement links TRBV6-2 or TRBV6-3 to TRBJ2-7; 9 positions agree with TRBD1. Trimming cost V 7 bases and J 3 bases; bases outside gene matches: 10. CDR3 length: 15 residues. CDR1 MNHEY and CDR2 SVGEGT come from the germline V gene. The CDR3 spells CASILRRGQGYEQYF. The CDR3 coding sequence is TGTGCCAGCATACTACGGCGGGGACAGGGCTACGAGCAGTACTTC.

The chain uses TRBV18 and TRBJ2-1; the D gene is possibly TRBD2 (6 bases). Germline V gene data show CDR1 as KGHSH and CDR2 as LQKENI. The CDR3 is made up of 14 amino acids. Trimming took off 0 bases at V and 7 bases at J, with 10 bases between the two ends. CDR3 in amino acids: CASSPPSGRNEQFF. CDR3 DNA sequence: TGTGCCAGCTCACCACCTTCAGGGAGGAATGAGCAGTTCTTC.

In this sample, this clonotype turned up once. The chain couples TRBV4-3 to TRBJ2-1, with 7 positions matching TRBD1. This CDR3 spans 13 amino acids. V lost 0 bases, J lost 9 bases, and 2 bases stayed unmatched. The germline V gene has CDR1 LGHNA and CDR2 YSLEER. The CDR3 DNA is TGCGCCAGCAGCCAAGACAGGGGGACTGAGCAGTTCTTC. It is translated as CASSQDRGTEQFF.

The chain combines TRBV29-1 with TRBJ1-1, with D perhaps TRBD1 (6 bases). The CDR3 consists of 16 residues. V gave up 4 bases and J gave up 4 bases, with 22 bases separating them. Germline CDR1 and CDR2: SQVTM and ANQGSEA. Here the CDR3 reads CSVGGRGDTMGTEAFF. The DNA of the CDR3 is TGCAGCGTTGGGGGCAGGGGCGACACGATGGGCACTGAAGCTTTCTTT.

The genes are TRBV6-2 or TRBV6-3 and TRBJ2-1, with 7 bases fitting TRBD1. The CDR3 is made up of 18 amino acids. The V gene's germline CDR1 is MNHEY and CDR2 SVGEGT. V shed 0 bases and J 8 bases; nucleotides not matched to a gene: 16. The CDR3 loop reads CASSYSSPDRQIMDEQFF. The CDR3 region has the DNA TGTGCCAGCAGTTACTCGAGCCCGGACAGGCAAATAATGGATGAGCAGTTCTTC.

The genes are TRBV7-3 and TRBJ1-1; D is uncertain. The CDR3 totals 14 residues. Trimming pared 2 bases from V and 0 bases from J, leaving 7 bases between. Germline loops: CDR1 SGHTA, CDR2 FQGTGA. CDR3 in amino acids: CASSLGPMNTEAFF. As DNA, the CDR3 is TGTGCCAGCAGCTTAGGGCCCATGAACACTGAAGCTTTCTTT.

The chain combines TRBV3-1 with TRBJ1-1; D gene unclear. CDR1 LGHDT and CDR2 YNNKEL come from the germline V gene (reference sequence). This CDR3 is built from 16 residues. V gave up 5 bases and J gave up 8 bases, with 24 bases separating them. The CDR3 region has the DNA TGTGCCAGCAGCGGCCGAACTACGGGTCTATCGCTAGAAGCTTTCTTT. It is translated as CASSGRTTGLSLEAFF. The full variable domain, its missing parts supplied by reference TRBV3-1 and TRBJ1-1, is DTAVSQTPKYLVTQMGNDKSIKCEQNLGHDTMYWYKQDSKKFLKIMFSYNNKELIINETVPNRFSPKSPDKAHLNLHINSLELGDSAVYFCASSGRTTGLSLEAFFGQGTRLTVV.

The chain recombines TRBV19 with TRBJ2-2, with a possible D match to TRBD1 (6 bases). Between the trimmed V and J ends, which lost 7 bases and 4 bases, there was a span of 16 bases. CDR1 is LNHDA and CDR2 is SQIVND in the germline V gene (reference sequence). This CDR3 spans 15 amino acids. Here the CDR3 reads CASTQGTTFTGELFF. For the CDR3, the DNA is TGTGCCAGTACGCAGGGGACGACATTCACCGGGGAGCTGTTTTTT.

The rearrangement uses TRBV9 and TRBJ2-7, with a possible D match to TRBD1 (6 bases). CDR3 length: 12 amino acids. Trimming removed 3 bases at V and 7 bases at J, with 11 bases between. The germline V gene has CDR1 SGDLS and CDR2 YYNGEE. The CDR3 DNA reads TGTGCCAGCAGCGGGGGAGACAGGGAGCAGTACTTC. Protein product: CASSGGDREQYF. The full variable domain, with the rest looked up from reference TRBV9 and TRBJ2-7, is DSGVTQTPKHLITATGQRVTLRCSPRSGDLSVYWYQQSLDQGLQFLIQYYNGEERAKGNILERFSAQQFPDLHSELNLSSLELGDSALYFCASSGGDREQYFGPGTRLTVT.

The chain couples TRBV18 to TRBJ2-5, with a weak D call TRBD1 (6 bases). CDR3 length: 15 amino acids. Germline loops: CDR1 KGHSH, CDR2 LQKENI. Trimming left V 2 bases short and J 5 bases short, with 15 bases between. The CDR3: CASSPRTGGDETQYF. Written as DNA, the CDR3 is TGTGCCAGCTCACCAAGGACTGGGGGCGACGAGACCCAGTACTTC.

This sequence joins TRBV6-2 or TRBV6-3 and TRBJ2-7; no reliable D call. From germline, CDR1 is MNHEY and CDR2 SVGEGT. The CDR3 runs 12 residues. V was trimmed by 2 bases and J by 2 bases, leaving 4 bases between them. The CDR3 DNA reads as TGTGCCAGCAGTTACACACCCTACGAGCAGTACTTC. Translated: CASSYTPYEQYF.

The CDR3 DNA sequence: TGTGCCAGCAGCCCGCGGCATTTAGATACGCAGTATTTT. Its translation is CASSPRHLDTQYF. The genes are TRBV7-2 and TRBJ2-3; no reliable D call. V was pared by 5 bases and J by 5 bases, with 11 bases between. This CDR3 region has 13 residues. Germline assignment: CDR1 SGHTA and CDR2 FQGNSA.

The chain carries TRBV7-9 and TRBJ2-7; D is perhaps TRBD2 (7 bases). The CDR3 has 14 amino acids. The V gene lost 5 bases and the J gene lost 7 bases, with 18 bases spanning the gap. Germline CDR1 SEHNR, CDR2 FQNEAQ (reference sequence). CDR3 loop: CASSQAGSQGEQYF. The CDR3 DNA reads TGTGCCAGCAGCCAAGCGGGATCCCAGGGGGAGCAGTACTTC.

The rearrangement links TRBV7-9 to TRBJ1-1, with a possible D match to TRBD1 (6 bases). V lost 6 bases and J lost 2, with 16 bases in between. From germline, CDR1 is SEHNR and CDR2 FQNEAQ (reference sequence). The CDR3 has 15 residues. CDR3 region: CASRDSGTTNTEAFF. Written as DNA, the CDR3 is TGTGCCAGCAGAGATTCCGGGACAACAAACACTGAAGCTTTCTTT.

This clonotype appeared a single time. The chain employs TRBV4-2 and TRBJ1-4; a possible D gene is TRBD1 (5 bases). Germline V gene sequence: CDR1 LGHNA, CDR2 YNFKEQ. The CDR3 consists of 14 residues. Trimming removed 4 bases at V and 7 bases at J, with 13 bases between. The CDR3 here is CASSRRADGEKLFF. CDR3 DNA: TGTGCCAGCAGCCGCAGGGCGGACGGTGAAAAACTGTTTTTT.